One sample yielded the 9 T cell receptor beta chains listed below, sequenced in a study of blood T cell repertoires in COVID-19. The repertoire was sequenced with immunoSEQ multiplex PCR; TCRdb's copy has only in-frame clones and lacks some. The repertoire has 80,000 or so clones, about 89% of them found once; the top ten carry approximately 1.8%. Sequenced material: peripheral blood. The receptors derive from a woman aged 55-69 years with acute or convalescent COVID-19.

The rearrangement links TRBV19 to TRBJ2-1; D may be TRBD1 (5 bases). Trimming removed 1 base at V and 16 bases at J, with 14 bases between. This CDR3 is built from 12 residues. Germline CDR1 reads LNHDA; CDR2 reads SQIVND (reference sequence). The CDR3 coding sequence is TGTGCCAGTAGTATAGTAGGGGCAGCCTCCTTCTTC. This codes for CASSIVGAASFF.

V gene TRBV9 combines with J gene TRBJ2-2, with D perhaps TRBD2 (6 bases). Germline CDR1 SGDLS, CDR2 YYNGEE. V was shortened by 0 bases and J by 4 bases, with 13 bases between the two germline ends. This CDR3 is 16 amino acids long. CDR3 sequence (DNA): TGTGCCAGCAGCGTAGGGGGGGTATCAGGCACCGGGGAGCTGTTTTTT. Translation: CASSVGGVSGTGELFF.

V gene TRBV9 combines with J gene TRBJ2-7; 11 bases map to TRBD1. Germline V gene sequence: CDR1 SGDLS, CDR2 YYNGEE. V was pared by 4 bases and J by 5 bases, with 8 bases of the junction left unmatched. This CDR3 has 15 residues. The CDR3 protein is CASSPRTGGINEQYF. The CDR3, as DNA: TGTGCCAGCAGCCCGCGGACAGGGGGCATCAACGAGCAGTACTTC.

V and J are TRBV28 and TRBJ1-2; tentative D call: TRBD1 (6 bases). Germline assignment: CDR1 MDHEN and CDR2 SYDVKM. Trimming stripped 3 bases from V and 2 bases from J, with 10 bases between. This CDR3 is built from 14 residues. As DNA, the CDR3 is TGTGCCAGCAGTTTCCGGGACACAAACTATGGCTACACCTTC. It specifies CASSFRDTNYGYTF.

The chain combines TRBV5-1 with TRBJ2-3, with a weak D call TRBD1 (7 bases). The CDR3 runs 14 residues. Germline V CDR1 and CDR2: SGHRS, YFSETQ. V gave up 4 bases and J gave up 5 bases, with 14 bases separating them. In DNA, the CDR3 is TGCGCCAGCAGCCCCCGACAGGGAGGAGATACGCAGTATTTT. Its translation: CASSPRQGGDTQYF.

The chain is built from TRBV19 and TRBJ2-3, with D unresolved. V was pared by 5 bases and J by 2 bases, with 11 bases between. Germline CDR1 is LNHDA and CDR2 is SQIVND (reference sequence). The length of the CDR3 is 14 residues. The CDR3, as DNA: TGTGCCAGTAGTCCCTCCCCCTACACAGATACGCAGTATTTT. Amino acid sequence: CASSPSPYTDTQYF.

The CDR3 protein is CSVRQGLETGELFF. The CDR3 nucleotides read TGCAGCGTTCGACAGGGGTTGGAGACCGGGGAGCTGTTTTTT. This sequence joins TRBV29-1 and TRBJ2-2; 8 nucleotides match TRBD1. Looked up from germline, CDR1 is SQVTM and CDR2 is ANQGSEA. The CDR3 loop spans 14 amino acids. V shed 5 bases, J shed 5 bases, and the junction held 7 bases outside the gene matches.

This chain links TRBV10-3 with TRBJ2-1, with 9 bases fitting TRBD1. The V gene's germline CDR1 is ENHRY and CDR2 SYGVKD. The CDR3 runs to 16 residues. The junction had 5 bases not matched to a gene; V was cut back by 5 bases and J by 0 bases. CDR3 nucleotides: TGTGCCATCAGTAAGCCGACAGGGGGCTCCTACAATGAGCAGTTCTTC. Translating it yields CAISKPTGGSYNEQFF.

This clone was counted a single time. V gene TRBV4-1 combines with J gene TRBJ1-5, with D possibly matching TRBD1 (6 bases). Germline V lookup: CDR1 MGHRA, CDR2 YSYEKL. The CDR3 has 14 residues. The V gene lost 2 bases and the J gene lost 4 bases, with 9 bases spanning the gap. The CDR3 loop reads CASSQLQGNQPQHF. Written as DNA, the CDR3 is TGCGCCAGCAGCCAATTACAGGGTAATCAGCCCCAGCATTTT.